This TCR beta chain was documented in a study of CD8 T cells in ankylosing spondylitis. Points from the study as a whole: There was a TCR beta motif, made of 7 to 9 highly homologous variants, that appeared characteristic of ankylosing spondylitis blood. Reactive arthritis synovial fluid and blood were previously reported to contain some motif variants. Reports say disease-linked clones showed up significantly more in matched ankylosing spondylitis synovial fluid.

Quantitative 5'-RACE with molecular barcodes produced the TCR beta libraries. TCRdb analysed the 5' RACE reads with MiXCR anew, one entry per CDR3 protein. In the table there are 200,000 to 250,000 distinct CDR3 sequences, around 18% of which are singletons. This clonotype was seen only a few times. What it binds is not known. Germline CDR1 is SQVTM and CDR2 is ANQGSEA. This CDR3 has 13 residues. Trimming stripped 1 base from V and 1 base from J, with 7 bases between. Sequenced material: blood, either unsorted or a sorted T cell fraction (not recorded which). The TCR sequence derives from a male donor with ankylosing spondylitis. The gene calls are TRBV29-1 and TRBJ1-1; no firm D call. CDR3 protein: CSVEGIRNTEAFF. CDR3 nucleotide sequence: TGCAGCGTTGAAGGGATACGGAACACTGAAGCTTTCTTT.